The source of this TCR beta chain is a study of T-cell reconstitution after alpha-beta-depleted transplantation in children. Points from the study as a whole: Hyperexpanded clones declined; after one year, newly produced T cells mostly supplied diversity. Elevated TCRbeta diversity at day 60 was traced, in some patients, to surviving recipient T cells and thymic progenitors. Two months or so post-transplant, alpha-beta T cells reportedly derived from several hundred expanded graft clones.

Unique molecular identifiers were used to barcode this TCRbeta library. One entry per CDR3 protein, called by TCRdb with MiXCR from the PCR reads. The table has around 300,000 distinct CDR3 sequences, around 25% seen once. Unmatched junction bases numbered 2, after V lost 1 base and J lost 5 bases. The CDR3 covers 14 residues. Germline lookup yields CDR1 SGHVS and CDR2 FNYEAQ. This clonotype was found many times. Its target is not known. Sequencing was performed on PBMCs, mostly from graft donor cells, taken 180 days after TCRalphabeta/CD19-depleted stem cell transplant. The sequence came from a male patient between 10 and 17 years old who had a stem cell transplant for acute lymphoblastic leukemia, so the T cells may come from the graft donor. The chain combines TRBV7-6 with TRBJ2-7, with 10 bases identical to TRBD1. The CDR3 here is CASSLVTGGNEQYF. For the CDR3, the DNA is TGTGCCAGCAGCTTAGTGACAGGGGGCAACGAGCAGTACTTC. Combining the CDR3 with reference TRBV7-6 and TRBJ2-7 gives the whole variable domain GAGVSQSPRYKVTKRGQDVALRCDPISGHVSLYWYRQALGQGPEFLTYFNYEAQQDKSGLPNDRFSAERPEGSISTLTIQRTEQRDSAMYRCASSLVTGGNEQYFGPGTRLTVT.